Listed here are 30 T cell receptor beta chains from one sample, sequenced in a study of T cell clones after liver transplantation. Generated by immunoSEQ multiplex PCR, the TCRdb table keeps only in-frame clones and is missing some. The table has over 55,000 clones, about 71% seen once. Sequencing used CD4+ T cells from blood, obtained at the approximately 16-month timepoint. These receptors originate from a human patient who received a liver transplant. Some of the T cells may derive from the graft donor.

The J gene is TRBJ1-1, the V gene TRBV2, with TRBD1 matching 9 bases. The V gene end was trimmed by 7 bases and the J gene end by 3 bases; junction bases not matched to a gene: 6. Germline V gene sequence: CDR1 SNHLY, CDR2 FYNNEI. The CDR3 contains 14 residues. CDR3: CASKWTGEYTEAFF. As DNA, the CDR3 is TGTGCCAGCAAATGGACAGGGGAGTACACTGAAGCTTTCTTT.

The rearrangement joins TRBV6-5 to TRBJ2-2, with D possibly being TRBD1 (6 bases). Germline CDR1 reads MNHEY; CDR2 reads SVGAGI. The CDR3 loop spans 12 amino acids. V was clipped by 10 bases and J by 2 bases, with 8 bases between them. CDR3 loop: CATGTNTGELFF. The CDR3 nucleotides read TGTGCCACCGGGACAAACACCGGGGAGCTGTTTTTT.

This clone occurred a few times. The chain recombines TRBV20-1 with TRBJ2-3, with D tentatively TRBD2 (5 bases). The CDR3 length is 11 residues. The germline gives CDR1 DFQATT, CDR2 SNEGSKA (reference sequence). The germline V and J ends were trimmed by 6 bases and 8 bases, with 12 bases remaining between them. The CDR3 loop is CSAALEGTQYF. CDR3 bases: TGCAGTGCAGCACTAGAAGGTACGCAGTATTTT.

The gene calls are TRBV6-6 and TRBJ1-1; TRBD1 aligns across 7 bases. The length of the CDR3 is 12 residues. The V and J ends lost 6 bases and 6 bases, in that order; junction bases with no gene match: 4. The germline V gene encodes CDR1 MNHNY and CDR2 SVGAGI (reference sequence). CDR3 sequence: CASRPDRAEAFF. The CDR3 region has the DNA TGTGCCAGCAGACCCGACAGGGCTGAAGCTTTCTTT.

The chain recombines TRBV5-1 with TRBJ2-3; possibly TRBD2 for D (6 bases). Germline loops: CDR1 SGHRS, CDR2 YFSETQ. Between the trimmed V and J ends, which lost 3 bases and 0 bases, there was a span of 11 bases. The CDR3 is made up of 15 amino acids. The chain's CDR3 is CASSSGRGSTDTQYF. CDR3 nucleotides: TGCGCCAGCAGCTCGGGACGGGGGAGCACAGATACGCAGTATTTT.

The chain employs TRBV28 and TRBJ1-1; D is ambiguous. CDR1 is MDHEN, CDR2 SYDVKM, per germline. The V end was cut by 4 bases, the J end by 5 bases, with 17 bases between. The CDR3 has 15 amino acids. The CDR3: CASSSPPPSGTEAFF. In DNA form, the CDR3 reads TGTGCCAGCAGTTCACCGCCCCCCTCGGGGACTGAAGCTTTCTTT.

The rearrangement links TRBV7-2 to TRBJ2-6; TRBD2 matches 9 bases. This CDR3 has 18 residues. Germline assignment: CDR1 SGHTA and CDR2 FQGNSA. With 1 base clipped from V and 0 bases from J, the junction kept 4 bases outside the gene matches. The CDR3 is CASSLVSGGTSGANVLTF. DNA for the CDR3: TGTGCCAGCAGCTTAGTTAGCGGGGGTACCTCTGGGGCCAACGTCCTGACTTTC.

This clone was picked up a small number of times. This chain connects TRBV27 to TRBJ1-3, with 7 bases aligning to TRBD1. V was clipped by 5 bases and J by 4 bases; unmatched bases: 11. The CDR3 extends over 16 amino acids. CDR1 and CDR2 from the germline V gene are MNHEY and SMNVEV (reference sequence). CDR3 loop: CASSPLRQGGGNTIYF. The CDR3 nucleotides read TGTGCCAGCAGTCCCCTCCGTCAGGGGGGGGGAAACACCATATATTTT.

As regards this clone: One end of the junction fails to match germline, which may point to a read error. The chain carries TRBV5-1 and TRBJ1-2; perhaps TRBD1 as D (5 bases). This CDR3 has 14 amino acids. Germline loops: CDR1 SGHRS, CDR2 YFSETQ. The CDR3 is CASSLRAGQLTGIF. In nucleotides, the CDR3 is TGCGCCAGCAGCTTAAGGGCGGGGCAGCTCACAGGAATCTTC.

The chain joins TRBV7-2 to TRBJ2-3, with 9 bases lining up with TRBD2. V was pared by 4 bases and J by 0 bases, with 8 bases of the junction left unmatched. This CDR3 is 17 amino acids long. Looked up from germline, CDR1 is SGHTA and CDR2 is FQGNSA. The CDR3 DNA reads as TGTGCCAGCAGCTCCCCTAGCGGGGCCGCAAGCACAGATACGCAGTATTTT. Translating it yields CASSSPSGAASTDTQYF.

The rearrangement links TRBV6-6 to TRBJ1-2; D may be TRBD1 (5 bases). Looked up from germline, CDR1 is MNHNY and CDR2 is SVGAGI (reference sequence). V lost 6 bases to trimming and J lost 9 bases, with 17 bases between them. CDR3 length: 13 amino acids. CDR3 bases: TGTGCCAGCAGCCTACAGGTACCGATGAGCTACACCTTC. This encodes CASSLQVPMSYTF.

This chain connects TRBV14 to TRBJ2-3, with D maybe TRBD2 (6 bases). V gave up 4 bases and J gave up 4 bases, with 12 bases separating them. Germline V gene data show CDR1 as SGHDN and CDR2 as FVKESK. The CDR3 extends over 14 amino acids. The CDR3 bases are TGTGCCAGCAGCCCCGCGGGGCATTCAGATACGCAGTATTTT. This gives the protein CASSPAGHSDTQYF.

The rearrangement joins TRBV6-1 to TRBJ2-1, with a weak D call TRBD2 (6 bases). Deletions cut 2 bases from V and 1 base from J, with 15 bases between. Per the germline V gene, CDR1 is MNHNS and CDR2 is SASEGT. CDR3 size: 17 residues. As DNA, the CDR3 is TGTGCCAGCAGTGAACGGTCCGGGGGAGGTTCCTACAATGAGCAGTTCTTC. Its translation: CASSERSGGGSYNEQFF.

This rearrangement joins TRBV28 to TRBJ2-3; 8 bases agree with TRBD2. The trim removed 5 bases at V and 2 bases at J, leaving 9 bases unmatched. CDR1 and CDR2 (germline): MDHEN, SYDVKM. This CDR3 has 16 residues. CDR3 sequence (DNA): TGTGCCAGCAGTAGCTCGGCTAGCGGGTACACAGATACGCAGTATTTT. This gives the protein CASSSSASGYTDTQYF.

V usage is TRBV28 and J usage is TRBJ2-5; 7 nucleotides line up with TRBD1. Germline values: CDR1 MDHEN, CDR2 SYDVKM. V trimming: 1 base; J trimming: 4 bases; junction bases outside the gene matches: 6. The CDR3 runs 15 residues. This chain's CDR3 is CASSLSMTGSETQYF. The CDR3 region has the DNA TGTGCCAGCAGTTTATCCATGACAGGGTCAGAGACCCAGTACTTC.

This CDR3 is CASKSFLGLAGSQETQYF. Here the CDR3 DNA reads TGTGCCAGCAAGTCTTTCTTGGGGCTAGCGGGGAGCCAAGAGACCCAGTACTTC. The chain has TRBV2 and TRBJ2-5; 9 bases are shared with TRBD2. The length of the CDR3 is 18 residues. Unmatched junction bases numbered 16, after V lost 7 bases and J lost 1 base. Germline V gene lookup returns CDR1 SNHLY and CDR2 FYNNEI.

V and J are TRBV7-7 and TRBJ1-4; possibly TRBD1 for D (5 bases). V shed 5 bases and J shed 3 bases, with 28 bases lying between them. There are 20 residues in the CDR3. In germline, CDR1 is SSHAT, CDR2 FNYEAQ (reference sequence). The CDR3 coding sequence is TGTGCCAGCAGCGGTAAAGAACCGGACACGGGTAATCCTTCTAATGAAAAACTGTTTTTT. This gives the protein CASSGKEPDTGNPSNEKLFF.

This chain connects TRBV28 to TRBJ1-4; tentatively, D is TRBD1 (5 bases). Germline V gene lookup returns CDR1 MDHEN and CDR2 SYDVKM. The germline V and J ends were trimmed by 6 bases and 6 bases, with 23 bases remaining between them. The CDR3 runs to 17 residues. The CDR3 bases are TGTGCCAGCAGAGGGGTTACAGAACGTATGGCATATGAAAAACTGTTTTTT. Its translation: CASRGVTERMAYEKLFF. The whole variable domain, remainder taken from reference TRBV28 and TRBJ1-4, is DVKVTQSSRYLVKRTGEKVFLECVQDMDHENMFWYRQDPGLGLRLIYFSYDVKMKEKGDIPEGYSVSREKKERFSLILESASTNQTSMYLCASRGVTERMAYEKLFFGSGTQLSVL.

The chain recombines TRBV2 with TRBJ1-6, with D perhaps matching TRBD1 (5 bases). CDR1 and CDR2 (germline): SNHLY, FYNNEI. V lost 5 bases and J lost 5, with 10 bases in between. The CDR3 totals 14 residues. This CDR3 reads CASSSQGDNSPLHF. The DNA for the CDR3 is TGTGCCAGCAGTAGCCAGGGTGATAATTCACCCCTCCACTTT.

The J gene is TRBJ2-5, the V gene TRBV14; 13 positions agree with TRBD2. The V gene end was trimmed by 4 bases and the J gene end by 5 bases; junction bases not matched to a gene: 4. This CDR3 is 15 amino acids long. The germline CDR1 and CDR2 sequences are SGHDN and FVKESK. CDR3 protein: CASSPRTSGSETQYF. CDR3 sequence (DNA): TGTGCCAGCAGCCCTCGGACTAGCGGGAGCGAGACCCAGTACTTC.

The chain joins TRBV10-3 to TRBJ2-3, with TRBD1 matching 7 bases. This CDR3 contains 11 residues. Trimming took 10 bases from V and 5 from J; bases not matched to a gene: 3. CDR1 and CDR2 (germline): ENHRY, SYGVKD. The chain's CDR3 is CATAGGDTQYF. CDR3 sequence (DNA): TGTGCCACAGCAGGGGGAGATACGCAGTATTTT.

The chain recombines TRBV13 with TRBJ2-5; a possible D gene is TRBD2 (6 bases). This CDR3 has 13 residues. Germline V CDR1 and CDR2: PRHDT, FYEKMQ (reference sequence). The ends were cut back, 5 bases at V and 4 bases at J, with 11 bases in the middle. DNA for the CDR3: TGTGCCAGCAGCCTTACGGGAGTAGAGACCCAGTACTTC. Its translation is CASSLTGVETQYF.

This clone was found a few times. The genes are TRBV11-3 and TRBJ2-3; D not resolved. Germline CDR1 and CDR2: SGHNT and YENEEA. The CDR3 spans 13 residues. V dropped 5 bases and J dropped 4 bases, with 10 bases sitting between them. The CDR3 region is CASSVGIADTQYF. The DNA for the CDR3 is TGTGCCAGCAGCGTCGGTATAGCAGATACGCAGTATTTT.

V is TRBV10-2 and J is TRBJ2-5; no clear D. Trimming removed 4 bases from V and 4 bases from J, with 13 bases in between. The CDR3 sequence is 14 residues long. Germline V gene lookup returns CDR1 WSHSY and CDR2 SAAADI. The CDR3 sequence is CASSVRGFGETQYF. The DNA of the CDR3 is TGCGCCAGCAGTGTGAGAGGTTTCGGAGAGACCCAGTACTTC.

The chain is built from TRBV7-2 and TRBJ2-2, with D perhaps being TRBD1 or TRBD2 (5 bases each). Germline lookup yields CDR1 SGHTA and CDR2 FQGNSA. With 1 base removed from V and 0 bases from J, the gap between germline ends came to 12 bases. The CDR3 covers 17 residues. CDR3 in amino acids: CASSLGRGPPNTGELFF. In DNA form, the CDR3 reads TGTGCCAGCAGCTTAGGTAGGGGACCTCCGAACACCGGGGAGCTGTTTTTT. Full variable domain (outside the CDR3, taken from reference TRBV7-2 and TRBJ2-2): GAGVSQSPSNKVTEKGKDVELRCDPISGHTALYWYRQSLGQGLEFLIYFQGNSAPDKSGLPSDRFSAERTGGSVSTLTIQRTQQEDSAVYLCASSLGRGPPNTGELFFGEGSRLTVL.

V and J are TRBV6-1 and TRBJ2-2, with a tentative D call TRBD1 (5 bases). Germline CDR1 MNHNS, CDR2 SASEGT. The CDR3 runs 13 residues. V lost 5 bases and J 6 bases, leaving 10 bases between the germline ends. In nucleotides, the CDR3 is TGTGCCAGCAGTCCTCAGGGATCCGGGGAGCTGTTTTTT. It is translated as CASSPQGSGELFF.

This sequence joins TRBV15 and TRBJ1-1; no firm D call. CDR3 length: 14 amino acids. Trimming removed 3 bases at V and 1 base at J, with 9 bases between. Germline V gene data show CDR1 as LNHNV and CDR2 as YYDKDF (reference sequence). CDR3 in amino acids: CATSRETGNTEAFF. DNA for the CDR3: TGTGCCACCAGCAGGGAGACGGGGAACACTGAAGCTTTCTTT. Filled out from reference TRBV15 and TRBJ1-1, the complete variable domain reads DAMVIQNPRYQVTQFGKPVTLSCSQTLNHNVMYWYQQKSSQAPKLLFHYYDKDFNNEADTPDNFQSRRPNTSFCFLDIRSPGLGDTAMYLCATSRETGNTEAFFGQGTRLTVV.

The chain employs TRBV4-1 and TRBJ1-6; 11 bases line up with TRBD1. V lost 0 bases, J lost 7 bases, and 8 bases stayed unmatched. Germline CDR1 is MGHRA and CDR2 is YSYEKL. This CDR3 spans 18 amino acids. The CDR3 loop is CASSQDPGQGVRNSPLHF. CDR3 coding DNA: TGCGCCAGCAGCCAAGATCCGGGACAGGGGGTGAGAAATTCACCCCTCCACTTT.

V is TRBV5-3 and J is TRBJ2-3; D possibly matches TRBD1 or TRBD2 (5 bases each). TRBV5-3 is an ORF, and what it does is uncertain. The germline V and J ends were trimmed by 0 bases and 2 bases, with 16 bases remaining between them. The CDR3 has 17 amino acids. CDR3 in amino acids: CARSLDNGALTTDTQYF. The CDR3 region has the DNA TGTGCCAGAAGCTTGGACAACGGGGCGTTAACCACAGATACGCAGTATTTT.

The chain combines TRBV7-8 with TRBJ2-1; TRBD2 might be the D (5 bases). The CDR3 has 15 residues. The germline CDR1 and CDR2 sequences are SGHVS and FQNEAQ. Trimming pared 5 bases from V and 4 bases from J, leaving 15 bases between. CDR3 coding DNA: TGTGCCAGCAGCCGAAAACTCCGGACTTACAATGAGCAGTTCTTC. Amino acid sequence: CASSRKLRTYNEQFF.